This is a list of T cell receptor beta chains from one sample in a study of blood T cells in healthy people across ages. TCRdb recomputed calls from the 5' RACE reads with MiXCR, one row per CDR3 protein. The sample carries about 1.1 million distinct CDR3 sequences, about two fifths recorded once. Sequenced input: blood. Every receptor here comes from a man between 18 and 29 years old in good health. The CDR3 runs from the conserved cysteine through the conserved F or W. Fields, in order: clone size, D gene, V gene, J gene, CDR3 DNA, CDR3 protein. The D gene is left open where the match is weak. Rows may omit the clone size; those that give it use once, few, many or a size class.

abundance: -; d_gene: -; v_gene: TRBV6-1; j_gene: TRBJ1-2; CDR3nt: TGTGCCAGCAGTGGGAAGGGTACTAACTATGGCTACACCTTC; CDR3aa: CASSGKGTNYGYTF
abundance: -; d_gene: TRBD2; v_gene: TRBV4-3; j_gene: TRBJ2-7; CDR3nt: TGCGCCAGCAGCCGGTCACTAGCGGGCTCCTACAATGAGCAGTACTTC; CDR3aa: CASSRSLAGSYNEQYF
abundance: -; d_gene: TRBD1; v_gene: TRBV11-2; j_gene: TRBJ2-1; CDR3nt: TGTGCCAGCAGCCCGGACAGGCCGAATCGGAATGAGCAGTTCTTC; CDR3aa: CASSPDRPNRNEQFF
abundance: few; d_gene: -; v_gene: TRBV20-1; j_gene: TRBJ2-5; CDR3nt: TGCAGTGCTAGAGCGGCGGCGGAAGAGACCCAGTACTTC; CDR3aa: CSARAAAEETQYF
abundance: few; d_gene: -; v_gene: TRBV14; j_gene: TRBJ2-6; CDR3nt: TGTGCCAGCAGCCAACGGGGGAGAGAATCTGGGGCCAACGTCCTGACTTTC; CDR3aa: CASSQRGRESGANVLTF
abundance: -; d_gene: TRBD1; v_gene: TRBV12-5; j_gene: TRBJ2-7; CDR3nt: TGTGCTAGTGGACGTGACAGGGGTATATACGAGCAGTACTTC; CDR3aa: CASGRDRGIYEQYF
abundance: -; d_gene: -; v_gene: TRBV6-4; j_gene: TRBJ1-5; CDR3nt: TGTGCCACCGGGGGAGGTACGAGCAATCAGCCCCAGCATTTT; CDR3aa: CATGGGTSNQPQHF
abundance: -; d_gene: TRBD1; v_gene: TRBV7-3; j_gene: TRBJ2-2; CDR3nt: TGTGCCAGCAGCTTGCAGGGGGTCAAGAACACCGGGGAGCTGTTTTTT; CDR3aa: CASSLQGVKNTGELFF
abundance: -; d_gene: -; v_gene: TRBV20-1; j_gene: TRBJ2-7; CDR3nt: TGCAGTGCTAGGGTAGCCGGGGGCTTGTACGAGCAGTACTTC; CDR3aa: CSARVAGGLYEQYF
abundance: -; d_gene: -; v_gene: TRBV30; j_gene: TRBJ2-1; CDR3nt: TGTGCCTGGATGCGGGGGCGCTCCTACAATGAGCTGTTCTTC; CDR3aa: CAWMRGRSYNELFF
abundance: few; d_gene: TRBD1; v_gene: TRBV6-5; j_gene: TRBJ1-1; CDR3nt: TGTGCCAGCAGTTGGGACAGGGGGCGCGTTGAAGCTTTCTTT; CDR3aa: CASSWDRGRVEAFF
abundance: few; d_gene: TRBD1; v_gene: TRBV19; j_gene: TRBJ2-3; CDR3nt: TGTGCCAGTAGTTTCGGTACAGGGGGTATGGCTACGCAGTATTTT; CDR3aa: CASSFGTGGMATQYF
abundance: many; d_gene: -; v_gene: TRBV12-3/TRBV12-4; j_gene: TRBJ2-5; CDR3nt: TGTGCCAGCAATGGTCGGCGGCAAGAGACCCAGTACTTC; CDR3aa: CASNGRRQETQYF
abundance: -; d_gene: TRBD1; v_gene: TRBV6-6; j_gene: TRBJ2-2; CDR3nt: TGTGCCAGCAGTTACCGGGACAGGGGGCCCGGGGAGCTGTTTTTT; CDR3aa: CASSYRDRGPGELFF
abundance: few; d_gene: -; v_gene: TRBV15; j_gene: TRBJ1-2; CDR3nt: TGTGCCACCAGCCAGGTAGGGTTCGATGGCTACACCTTC; CDR3aa: CATSQVGFDGYTF
abundance: -; d_gene: -; v_gene: TRBV6-4; j_gene: TRBJ2-5; CDR3nt: TGTGCCAGCAACTACAGGGAAAGGGAGACCCAGTACTTC; CDR3aa: CASNYRERETQYF
abundance: -; d_gene: -; v_gene: TRBV18; j_gene: TRBJ1-2; CDR3nt: TGTGCCAGCTCCCTCGGACAGAAAAAAGGCTACACCTTC; CDR3aa: CASSLGQKKGYTF
abundance: -; d_gene: -; v_gene: TRBV7-3; j_gene: TRBJ2-1; CDR3nt: TGTGCCAGCAGCTTAACGGGACGGGACAATGAGCAGTTCTTC; CDR3aa: CASSLTGRDNEQFF
abundance: few; d_gene: -; v_gene: TRBV27; j_gene: TRBJ1-5; CDR3nt: TGTGCCAGCAGTTTCGCGGGATCCAATCAGCCCCAGCATTTT; CDR3aa: CASSFAGSNQPQHF
abundance: -; d_gene: -; v_gene: TRBV20-1; j_gene: TRBJ1-6; CDR3nt: TGCAGTGCTAGAGGGGCGGGGACCTCCTATAATTCACCCCTCCACTTT; CDR3aa: CSARGAGTSYNSPLHF
abundance: once; d_gene: -; v_gene: TRBV5-5; j_gene: TRBJ2-7; CDR3nt: TGTGCCAGCAGCCCCCGGCGGAGGACAGACTTCAATGAGCAGTACTTC; CDR3aa: CASSPRRRTDFNEQYF
abundance: -; d_gene: -; v_gene: TRBV5-1; j_gene: TRBJ1-1; CDR3nt: TGCGCCAGCAGCTCTACGACGGTATTGAACACTGAAGCTTTCTTT; CDR3aa: CASSSTTVLNTEAFF
abundance: once; d_gene: -; v_gene: TRBV3-1; j_gene: TRBJ1-1; CDR3nt: TGTGCCAGCAGGTGGGGAGAGGAGGCTTTCTTT; CDR3aa: CASRWGEEAFF
abundance: -; d_gene: -; v_gene: TRBV6-5; j_gene: TRBJ1-1; CDR3nt: TGTGCCAGCAGTTATCTCCTGTGGGGGCAGAACACTGAAGCTTTCTTT; CDR3aa: CASSYLLWGQNTEAFF
abundance: few; d_gene: -; v_gene: TRBV29-1; j_gene: TRBJ2-2; CDR3nt: TGCAGCGTTGGCACCCCTCGGAACACCGGGGAGCTGTTTTTT; CDR3aa: CSVGTPRNTGELFF
abundance: -; d_gene: -; v_gene: TRBV28; j_gene: TRBJ1-5; CDR3nt: TGTGCCAGCAGTGAGACAGGAATCAGCAATCAGCCCCAGCATTTT; CDR3aa: CASSETGISNQPQHF
abundance: few; d_gene: TRBD1; v_gene: TRBV12-3/TRBV12-4; j_gene: TRBJ1-4; CDR3nt: TGTGCCAGCAGTCCCGGGACAGGGCTGGGGGAAAAACTGTTTTTT; CDR3aa: CASSPGTGLGEKLFF
abundance: -; d_gene: -; v_gene: TRBV6-2/TRBV6-3; j_gene: TRBJ2-1; CDR3nt: TGTGCCAGCAGCAAGGGACGGGTCCCATTCTCCAATGAGCAGTTCTTC; CDR3aa: CASSKGRVPFSNEQFF
abundance: -; d_gene: TRBD1; v_gene: TRBV12-5; j_gene: TRBJ2-7; CDR3nt: TGTGCTAGTGGTTTGGTACAGGGGTCCCATACAAGCTCCTACGAGCAGTACTTC; CDR3aa: CASGLVQGSHTSSYEQYF
abundance: -; d_gene: -; v_gene: TRBV10-2; j_gene: TRBJ1-2; CDR3nt: TGCGCCAGCAGTGAGGCAGGCCGGGGCGGTGGCTACACCTTC; CDR3aa: CASSEAGRGGGYTF
abundance: -; d_gene: -; v_gene: TRBV25-1; j_gene: TRBJ1-1; CDR3nt: TGTGCCAGCAGTGAAACGGGCAGAAACACTGAAGCTTTCTTT; CDR3aa: CASSETGRNTEAFF
abundance: -; d_gene: -; v_gene: TRBV12-3/TRBV12-4; j_gene: TRBJ1-1; CDR3nt: TGTGCCAGCAGTTTAGATTCCTATTTGACAGTGAACACTGAAGCTTTCTTT; CDR3aa: CASSLDSYLTVNTEAFF
abundance: -; d_gene: TRBD1; v_gene: TRBV7-2; j_gene: TRBJ2-3; CDR3nt: TGTGCCAGCAGCTTAGGCGGGACAGGGCAAGATACGCAGTATTTT; CDR3aa: CASSLGGTGQDTQYF
abundance: -; d_gene: TRBD2; v_gene: TRBV2; j_gene: TRBJ2-2; CDR3nt: TGTGCCAGCAGTGAAGGAGCGGGGGGGCCGACCGGGGAGCTGTTTTTT; CDR3aa: CASSEGAGGPTGELFF
abundance: -; d_gene: -; v_gene: TRBV24-1; j_gene: TRBJ1-2; CDR3nt: TGTGCCACCAGTGATGACTTGGAGGGCTACACCTTC; CDR3aa: CATSDDLEGYTF
abundance: -; d_gene: TRBD1; v_gene: TRBV5-6; j_gene: TRBJ2-4; CDR3nt: TGTGCCAGCACTTCATTTCGGCAGGGGGTGAACATTCAGTACTTC; CDR3aa: CASTSFRQGVNIQYF
abundance: -; d_gene: -; v_gene: TRBV20-1; j_gene: TRBJ1-2; CDR3nt: TGCAGTGCCCGGGGACAAAGGGATGGCTACACCTTC; CDR3aa: CSARGQRDGYTF
abundance: many; d_gene: -; v_gene: TRBV15; j_gene: TRBJ1-2; CDR3nt: TGTGCCACCAGCAGAGATTCCGGGAACAATGGCTACACCTTC; CDR3aa: CATSRDSGNNGYTF
abundance: -; d_gene: -; v_gene: TRBV18; j_gene: TRBJ1-1; CDR3nt: TGTGCCAGCTCACTTACCGACGGGGAGAACACTGAAGCTTTCTTT; CDR3aa: CASSLTDGENTEAFF
abundance: -; d_gene: TRBD1; v_gene: TRBV5-1; j_gene: TRBJ2-5; CDR3nt: TGCGCCAGCAGCTCGGGACAGGGGTTCGATGAGCAGTACTTC; CDR3aa: CASSSGQGFDEQYF
abundance: -; d_gene: TRBD1; v_gene: TRBV9; j_gene: TRBJ2-6; CDR3nt: TGTGCCAGCAGCGTAGTTGGAGGTTGGACAGGGAGTACCTCTGGGGCCAACGTCCTGACTTTC; CDR3aa: CASSVVGGWTGSTSGANVLTF
abundance: few; d_gene: TRBD2; v_gene: TRBV20-1; j_gene: TRBJ2-3; CDR3nt: TGCAGTGCTGGGGGGATAGCGGGGGTTCTGGATACGCAGTATTTT; CDR3aa: CSAGGIAGVLDTQYF
abundance: -; d_gene: -; v_gene: TRBV2; j_gene: TRBJ2-7; CDR3nt: TGTGCCAGCAGCCGGGACTCCTTATCTGACGAGCAGTACTTC; CDR3aa: CASSRDSLSDEQYF
abundance: -; d_gene: -; v_gene: TRBV7-9; j_gene: TRBJ1-1; CDR3nt: TGTGCCAGCAGCGCCCCACCAGGCAGGCAGGCTTTCTTT; CDR3aa: CASSAPPGRQAFF
abundance: once; d_gene: TRBD2; v_gene: TRBV25-1; j_gene: TRBJ2-1; CDR3nt: TGTGTCAGCACAGCGGGGGGCCGGGGGAATGAGCAGTTCTTC; CDR3aa: CVSTAGGRGNEQFF
abundance: -; d_gene: -; v_gene: TRBV6-5; j_gene: TRBJ2-1; CDR3nt: TGTGCCAGCAGACGCGGGACAGCCTCTGAAGAGCAGTTCTTC; CDR3aa: CASRRGTASEEQFF
abundance: -; d_gene: -; v_gene: TRBV20-1; j_gene: TRBJ2-2; CDR3nt: TGCAGTGCTAGAGATCAGGAAAACGGGGAGCTGTTTTTT; CDR3aa: CSARDQENGELFF
abundance: -; d_gene: -; v_gene: TRBV20-1; j_gene: TRBJ2-5; CDR3nt: TGCAGTGCCCGAGGACTCAATGAGCAGTACTTC; CDR3aa: CSARGLNEQYF
abundance: -; d_gene: -; v_gene: TRBV6-6; j_gene: TRBJ2-3; CDR3nt: TGTGCCAGCAGTTACTCGAGAGTCACAGATACGCAGTATTTT; CDR3aa: CASSYSRVTDTQYF